This paragraph covers one T cell receptor (beta chain) sequence. Antigen specificity is unknown. Germline V gene lookup returns CDR1 MDHEN and CDR2 SYDVKM. Trimming pared 5 bases from V and 4 bases from J, leaving 20 bases between. This CDR3 has 16 amino acids. This specimen comes from a study of long-term antiretroviral therapy in people with HIV. For each donor, at least one pre-ART and at least two post-ART PBMC samples were available. They ran version v3.0 of the immunoSEQ assay at survey level. The data were produced by immunoSEQ multiplex PCR, yet TCRdb's version contains in-frame clones alone and is incomplete. The sample includes around 20,000 clones, around four fifths of them seen just once. Study-wide findings and caveats: Against controls, HIV repertoires showed narrower ranges of CDR3 length. After ART, diversity increased yet remained lower than transplant donor controls. Repertoire composition at all time points was dominated by clones that had expanded before ART.

The origin of this receptor is a man younger than 35 with HIV. This sequence joins TRBV28 and TRBJ2-5, with TRBD2 as a possible D gene (6 bases). Here the sequenced sample was unsorted PBMCs, taken 0.5 years after starting antiretroviral therapy. The CDR3 sequence is CASSVTGTGEGETQYF. In nucleotides, the CDR3 is TGTGCCAGCAGTGTAACCGGGACTGGCGAGGGAGAGACCCAGTACTTC.